The 31 T cell receptor beta chains presented below share a single source sample, sequenced in a study of tumor-infiltrating lymphocytes in primary liver carcinoma (dated by TCRdb to the late 2010s). Sequenced using an Illumina HiSeq 2500. Using a constant-region primer and ProtoScript II reverse transcriptase, TCRbeta-specific cDNA was reverse-transcribed from approximately 0.55 ug total RNA. The TCRbeta libraries were prepared through three rounds of nested multiplex PCR following a slightly modified ARM-PCR procedure. Each of the first two PCR rounds ran for about 10 cycles and used multiplex TRBV1-TRBV30 forward primers together with a Cbeta reverse primer. The raw public data were reprocessed by TCRdb itself: fastp quality trimming at Q25, MiXCR clonotype calling, in-frame beta chains only. Identical CDR3 protein sequences are pooled into one entry, listed with their most common genes and DNA. The sample table records roughly 49,000 distinct CDR3 sequences; around 73% of these occur just once. Together, the top ten hold approximately 25% of the sample.

Without any cell sorting, total RNA and DNA were extracted together from about 20-30 mg of bulk tissue using the AllPrep DNA/RNA mini kit. Sequenced input: liver tumor tissue from sampling region 5. The sample's cell subset or site label is to be understood as: tumor region T5, tumor centre. Receptor source: a middle-aged man with primary liver carcinoma and hepatitis B virus infection.

Comment on this clonotype: One end of the junction does not line up with germline, which may come from a read error. The gene calls are TRBV11-2 and TRBJ1-1; TRBD1 might be the D (5 bases). This CDR3 comprises 16 residues. Per the germline V gene, CDR1 is SGHAT and CDR2 is FQNNGV. The CDR3 loop is CASILAGGQKNTETFF. The CDR3 nucleotides are TGTGCCAGCATCTTAGCTGGCGGACAAAAGAACACTGAAACTTTCTTT.

Details on this clonotype: It is likely a read error, because the conserved phenylalanine at the end of the CDR3 is missing. The V call is TRBV6-1, the J call TRBJ2-1, with 8 nucleotides matching TRBD1. The germline gives CDR1 MNHNS, CDR2 SASEGT. The CDR3 contains 16 residues. With 4 bases clipped from V and 3 bases from J, the junction kept 8 bases outside the gene matches. The CDR3 protein is CASSGNPGTGYNEQFL. CDR3 bases: TGTGCCAGCAGTGGAAACCCCGGGACAGGCTACAATGAGCAGTTCCTC.

V usage is TRBV28 and J usage is TRBJ2-1, with 9 bases aligning to TRBD2. Unmatched junction bases numbered 6, after V lost 9 bases and J lost 0 bases. The germline V gene has CDR1 MDHEN and CDR2 SYDVKM. This CDR3 spans 15 amino acids. Here the CDR3 reads CASRDSGSSYNEQFF. The CDR3 DNA sequence: TGTGCCAGTAGAGATAGCGGGAGCTCCTACAATGAGCAGTTCTTC.

Details on this clonotype: Mismatch with germline at one junction end may stem from a read error. J is TRBJ1-5 and V is TRBV29-1; TRBD1 agrees at 7 bases. The CDR3 is 13 amino acids. The germline CDR1 and CDR2 sequences are SQVTM and ANQGSEA. CDR3 in amino acids: CSVGGTANQHQHF. CDR3 DNA sequence: TGCAGCGTTGGCGGGACAGCAAATCAGCACCAGCATTTT.

The gene calls are TRBV7-9 and TRBJ2-7; 12 bases fit TRBD2. Germline CDR1 and CDR2: SEHNR and FQNEAQ (reference sequence). The trim removed 2 bases at V and 8 bases at J, leaving 10 bases unmatched. The CDR3 runs 16 residues. As DNA, the CDR3 is TGTGCCAGCAGCTTAACGACGACTAGCGGGAGAAGCAAGCAGTACTTC. Residues: CASSLTTTSGRSKQYF.

Concerning this clonotype itself: Given the absence of the conserved phenylalanine or tryptophan at the CDR3 end, a read error is likely. V is TRBV7-9 and J is TRBJ2-7; D perhaps matches TRBD2 (6 bases). Germline V gene data show CDR1 as SEHNR and CDR2 as FQNEAQ (reference sequence). CDR3 length: 14 amino acids. CDR3 DNA sequence: TGTACCAGCAGCTTAGGGTCGACTAGCTACGAGCAGTACTCC. It translates to CTSSLGSTSYEQYS.

The CDR3 is CASSPSTMETQYF. CDR3 DNA: TGTGCCAGCAGCCCTAGCACCATGGAGACCCAGTACTTC. V is TRBV5-6 and J is TRBJ2-5; D perhaps matches TRBD2 (5 bases). Deletions cut 4 bases from V and 5 bases from J, with 12 bases between. Germline V gene data show CDR1 as SGHDT and CDR2 as YYEEEE. This CDR3 contains 13 residues.

As concerns this clonotype: This may arise from a read error, as a much more abundant clone is one base away. The rearrangement joins TRBV20-1 to TRBJ2-1; the D is unclear. The V end was cut by 0 bases, the J end by 6 bases, with 9 bases between. The V gene's germline CDR1 is DFQATT and CDR2 SNEGSKA (reference sequence). The CDR3 is 13 amino acids. The CDR3 here is CSARDWSSNEQFF. As DNA, the CDR3 is TGCAGTGCTAGAGATTGGTCGAGCAATGAGCAGTTCTTC.

Notes on this clonotype: At one boundary the junction diverges from the germline segment, which might be a read error. The chain employs TRBV5-1 and TRBJ2-3, with 10 bases identical to TRBD2. The CDR3 runs to 16 residues. The germline V gene has CDR1 SGHRS and CDR2 YFSETQ. DNA for the CDR3: TGCGCCAACAGGGAGTCTAGCGGGAGTTCCACAGATATGCAGTATTTT. This gives the protein CANRESSGSSTDMQYF.

For this clonotype: The junction shows a germline mismatch at one end, possibly a read error. J is TRBJ2-3 and V is TRBV29-1; tentatively, D is TRBD1 or TRBD2 (5 bases each). Germline lookup yields CDR1 SQVTM and CDR2 ANQGSEA. This CDR3 has 14 residues. This chain's CDR3 is CSTPGQVSTDTQYF. DNA of the CDR3: TGCAGCACACCGGGGCAGGTAAGCACAGATACACAGTATTTT.

This chain connects TRBV29-1 to TRBJ2-5; 14 nucleotides line up with TRBD2. The CDR3 has 15 amino acids. J gave up 13 bases and V 4 bases, and 14 bases lay outside the gene matches. Germline V gene sequence: CDR1 SQVTM, CDR2 ANQGSEA. The CDR3 bases are TGCAGCGTTGGTGGGACTAGCGGGAGTAGGGAGACCTGGTACTTC. Its protein is CSVGGTSGSRETWYF.

About this clonotype: Mismatch with germline at one junction end may stem from a read error. The V and J genes are TRBV6-6 and TRBJ1-3; D is undetermined. The CDR3 length is 11 residues. The germline V gene has CDR1 MNHNY and CDR2 SVGAGI (reference sequence). The CDR3 bases are TGTGCCAGCTCGACTGGAAACACCATACATTTT. Residues: CASSTGNTIHF.

V is TRBV5-6 and J is TRBJ2-1; D possibly uses TRBD1 or TRBD2 (7 bases each). CDR1 and CDR2 from the germline V gene are SGHDT and YYEEEE. The CDR3 length is 17 residues. Between the trimmed V and J ends, which lost 3 bases and 4 bases, there was a span of 20 bases. The CDR3 DNA sequence: TGTGCCAGCAGCTCAAACCTACAGGGGCGGGAGTACAATGAGCAGTTCTTC. This sequence encodes CASSSNLQGREYNEQFF.

Remarks on this clonotype: An end of the junction differs from the germline gene, which may be a read error. V gene TRBV5-4 combines with J gene TRBJ2-6; possibly TRBD1 for D (5 bases). Germline lookup yields CDR1 SGHNT and CDR2 YYREEE (reference sequence). The CDR3 totals 13 residues. The CDR3 loop reads CASSSYGANVVTF. In nucleotides, the CDR3 is TGTGCCAGCAGTAGCTATGGGGCCAACGTCGTGACGTTC. Complete variable domain (other parts from reference TRBV5-4 and TRBJ2-6): ETGVTQSPTHLIKTRGQQVTLRCSSQSGHNTVSWYQQALGQGPQFIFQYYREEENGRGNFPPRFSGLQFPNYSSELNVNALELDDSALYLCASSSYGANVVTFGAGSRLTVL.

This clonotype has only one observation. One end of the junction is discordant with germline, which a read error may explain. The V and J genes are TRBV11-3 and TRBJ2-1, with D hard to call. This CDR3 has 14 residues. The germline CDR1 and CDR2 sequences are SGHNT and YENEEA. The CDR3 DNA reads TGTGCCAGCAGCTTAGGCGTTTCGAACAATGAGCACTCCTTC. It is translated as CASSLGVSNNEHSF.

The CDR3 is CASSVQGRKQYF. The CDR3 DNA follows: TGTGCCAGCAGTGTCCAGGGCCGCAAACAGTACTTC. The V gene is TRBV2, the J gene TRBJ2-7, with D possibly being TRBD1 (5 bases). Germline CDR1 reads SNHLY; CDR2 reads FYNNEI. The CDR3 contains 12 residues. V was shortened by 4 bases and J by 10 bases, with 14 bases between the two germline ends.

The V gene is TRBV5-6, the J gene TRBJ1-2; D call uncertain. This CDR3 has 11 amino acids. V lost 6 bases and J lost 8, with 11 bases in between. Germline V lookup: CDR1 SGHDT, CDR2 YYEEEE. The CDR3 loop reads CASNLNGGYTF. In DNA form, the CDR3 reads TGTGCCAGCAACTTAAACGGGGGCTACACCTTC.

Concerning this clonotype: Germline is not matched at one junction end, which may reflect a read error. The chain couples TRBV27 to TRBJ1-6; tentatively, D is TRBD1 (5 bases). From germline, CDR1 is MNHEY and CDR2 SMNVEV (reference sequence). CDR3 length equals 14 residues. The CDR3 coding sequence is TGTGCCAGCTGTTTAAGAGGGGCGAGTTCACCCCTCCACTTT. This translates into CASCLRGASSPLHF.

With regard to this clonotype: Its ends do not fully match the called genes, so a read error is possible. The rearrangement joins TRBV29-1 to TRBJ2-5, with a weak D call TRBD1 (6 bases). This CDR3 has 15 amino acids. Germline CDR1 and CDR2: SQVTM and ANQGSEA. The CDR3 coding sequence is TGTAGCGTTGAAGCGGACAGAGGGCGAGCAGAGACCCACTACTTC. As protein: CSVEADRGRAETHYF.

This clonotype was found many times. The CDR3 region is CASSVPTGTVTDTQYF. Written as DNA, the CDR3 is TGCGCCAGCAGCGTTCCGACAGGGACTGTCACAGATACGCAGTATTTT. The chain joins TRBV5-1 to TRBJ2-3; a weak D match, TRBD1 (7 bases). Deletions cut 4 bases from V and 2 bases from J, with 17 bases between. This CDR3 comprises 16 residues. Germline CDR1 is SGHRS and CDR2 is YFSETQ. Looking up the rest from reference TRBV5-1 and TRBJ2-3 gives the full variable domain: KAGVTQTPRYLIKTRGQQVTLSCSPISGHRSVSWYQQTPGQGLQFLFEYFSETQRNKGNFPGRFSGRQFSNSRSEMNVSTLELGDSALYLCASSVPTGTVTDTQYFGPGTRLTVL.

With respect to this clonotype: One end of the junction does not line up with germline, which may come from a read error. The V call is TRBV5-6, the J call TRBJ2-1; D gene uncertain. Per the germline V gene, CDR1 is SGHDT and CDR2 is YYEEEE. This CDR3 region has 12 residues. The DNA of the CDR3 is TGCGCCACCAGCTTGGTGACCCATGAGCAGTTCTTC. Encoded protein: CATSLVTHEQFF.

A word on this clonotype: One end of the junction varies from germline; a read error may be responsible. V usage is TRBV4-1 and J usage is TRBJ2-2; tentatively, D is TRBD1 (7 bases). Germline CDR1 and CDR2: MGHRA and YSYEKL. This CDR3 comprises 15 residues. The CDR3 DNA is TGCGTCAGCAGCCAGGGGGGAACATCCCCCGGGGAGCTCTTTTTT. Translation: CVSSQGGTSPGELFF.

On this clonotype itself: A read error may explain this, as a much larger clone is one base away. The CDR3 does not close with the conserved phenylalanine or tryptophan, likely indicating a read error. The limits of the CDR3 on the DNA are not certain, so only TCRdb's listed CDR3 is given. The chain has TRBV6-2 or TRBV6-3 and TRBJ1-2; TRBD1 was called by the table and not checked on the DNA. The V gene's germline CDR1 is MNHEY and CDR2 SVGEGT. The CDR3 contains 11 residues when both ends are counted. The CDR3 reads CATALGYGYIS.

About this clonotype itself: A read error may account for a junction end that differs from germline. The rearrangement uses TRBV11-1 and TRBJ2-4, with 13 bases matching TRBD2. The CDR3 is 17 amino acids. Per the germline V gene, CDR1 is SGHAT and CDR2 is FQDESV (reference sequence). CDR3 region: CTSSFPGTSGTKNVQYF. The CDR3 nucleotides are TGTACCAGTAGCTTTCCCGGGACTAGCGGGACCAAAAATGTTCAGTACTTC.

On this clonotype: Possible read error: a much larger clone is one base away. The rearrangement joins TRBV2 to TRBJ2-5; perhaps TRBD1 as D (7 bases). The germline V and J ends were trimmed by 10 bases and 1 base, with 13 bases remaining between them. The CDR3 runs to 13 residues. CDR1 SNHLY and CDR2 FYNNEI come from the germline V gene. The CDR3 region is CATRRDSQETQYF. CDR3 DNA sequence: TGTGCCACCAGGAGGGACAGCCAAGAGACCCAGTACTTC.

Note on this clonotype: Compared with germline, one end of the junction differs, possibly owing to a read error. V usage is TRBV29-1 and J usage is TRBJ2-5, with TRBD2 as a possible D gene (5 bases). Germline assignment: CDR1 SQVTM and CDR2 ANQGSEA. CDR3 length: 15 residues. CDR3 in amino acids: CRVESVAGRSETQYF. CDR3 coding DNA: TGCAGGGTTGAATCCGTGGCGGGTAGATCGGAGACCCAGTACTTT.

V and J are TRBV19 and TRBJ1-2; no firm D call. CDR1 and CDR2 from the germline V gene are LNHDA and SQIVND (reference sequence). Trimming removed 11 bases from V and 3 bases from J, with 16 bases in between. The CDR3 loop spans 13 amino acids. The CDR3 sequence: CADSEGPYYGYTF. The DNA of the CDR3 is TGTGCCGATAGTGAGGGTCCGTACTATGGCTACACCTTC.

There are many counts of this clonotype. A much more abundant neighbour one base away suggests this may be a read error. Lacking the conserved final phenylalanine or tryptophan, this CDR3 likely reflects a read error. The gene calls are TRBV14 and TRBJ2-7; possible D gene TRBD2, 5 bases. Germline lookup yields CDR1 SGHDN and CDR2 FVKESK. The CDR3 consists of 14 residues. The germline V and J ends were trimmed by 1 base and 0 bases, with 7 bases remaining between them. The CDR3 loop is CASSQAGFSYEQYL. The CDR3 DNA follows: TGTGCCAGCAGCCAAGCGGGGTTCTCCTACGAGCAGTACCTC.

On this clonotype itself: The junction and the germline gene differ at one end; a read error may be behind it. This rearrangement joins TRBV11-2 to TRBJ2-3; no clear D gene. Germline-derived CDR1 and CDR2 are SGHAT and FQNNGV. This CDR3 has 14 amino acids. The CDR3 sequence is CTSSPPGLADMEYF. CDR3 nucleotides: TGTACCAGCAGCCCCCCGGGCCTGGCAGATATGGAGTATTTT.

Points on this clonotype: A much larger clone lies one base from this, so it may be a read error. The conserved closing phenylalanine or tryptophan is absent in this CDR3, likely reflecting a read error. This chain connects TRBV14 to TRBJ2-7; D is possibly TRBD1 (6 bases). Germline-derived CDR1 and CDR2 are SGHDN and FVKESK. This CDR3 region has 15 residues. The chain's CDR3 is CASSQAGTFSYGQYL. DNA for the CDR3: TGTGCCAGCAGCCAGGCCGGGACATTTTCCTACGGGCAGTACTTA.

Concerning this clonotype itself: One junction end disagrees with the germline gene, perhaps due to a read error. The chain carries TRBV29-1 and TRBJ2-3; the match to TRBD2 covers 16 bases. The germline V gene has CDR1 SQVTM and CDR2 ANQGSEA. The length of the CDR3 is 16 residues. CDR3 nucleotide sequence: TGTAGCGTCCGGGGACTAGCGGGAGGGAGGGAAGATTCGCAGTATTTT. Translating it yields CSVRGLAGGREDSQYF.